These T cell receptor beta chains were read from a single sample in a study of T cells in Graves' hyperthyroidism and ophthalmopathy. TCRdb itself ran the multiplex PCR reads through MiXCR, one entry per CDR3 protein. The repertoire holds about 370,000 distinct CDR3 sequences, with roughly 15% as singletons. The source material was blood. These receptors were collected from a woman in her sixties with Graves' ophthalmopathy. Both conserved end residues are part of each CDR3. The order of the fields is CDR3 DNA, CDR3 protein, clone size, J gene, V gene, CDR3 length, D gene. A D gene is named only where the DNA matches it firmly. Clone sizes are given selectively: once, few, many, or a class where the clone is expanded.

cdr3_nt: TGCAGCGTTGGTCCTAAAAGGGTCACTGAAGCTTTCTTT
cdr3_aa: CSVGPKRVTEAFF
clone_size: many
j_call: TRBJ1-1
v_call: TRBV29-1
cdr3_length: 13
d_call: -

cdr3_nt: TGTGCCAGCAGCCCCATTGACTTCCGACGAGCTTTCTTT
cdr3_aa: CASSPIDFRRAFF
clone_size: many
j_call: TRBJ1-1
v_call: TRBV28
cdr3_length: 13
d_call: -

cdr3_nt: TGTGCCACCGGATATGGAGCCAGTAGCGGTCCACGTAGCTCCTACAATGAGCAGTTCTTC
cdr3_aa: CATGYGASSGPRSSYNEQFF
clone_size: many
j_call: TRBJ2-1
v_call: TRBV5-8
cdr3_length: 20
d_call: -

cdr3_nt: TGTGCCAGCAGTCCTGTTGACAGACCTGGAAACACCATATATTTT
cdr3_aa: CASSPVDRPGNTIYF
clone_size: -
j_call: TRBJ1-3
v_call: TRBV12-3/TRBV12-4
cdr3_length: 15
d_call: -

cdr3_nt: TGTGCCAGCAGTTCGACAGGGGAGTGGAATGAGCAGTTCTTC
cdr3_aa: CASSSTGEWNEQFF
clone_size: many
j_call: TRBJ2-1
v_call: TRBV28
cdr3_length: 14
d_call: TRBD1

cdr3_nt: TGTGCCTGGACCTACAGGGTGGGCGGGGAGCTGTTTTTT
cdr3_aa: CAWTYRVGGELFF
clone_size: many
j_call: TRBJ2-2
v_call: TRBV30
cdr3_length: 13
d_call: -

cdr3_nt: TGCAGTGCTAGTGCTAGCGGGAGGGCAGGAAATGAGCAGTTCTTC
cdr3_aa: CSASASGRAGNEQFF
clone_size: many
j_call: TRBJ2-1
v_call: TRBV20-1
cdr3_length: 15
d_call: TRBD2

cdr3_nt: TGCGCCAGCAGCTTCGGCGGTTGGGAGCAGTACTTC
cdr3_aa: CASSFGGWEQYF
clone_size: few
j_call: TRBJ2-7
v_call: TRBV5-1
cdr3_length: 12
d_call: -

cdr3_nt: TGCAGTGCTAGAGATTACTCAGGGGGCACAGATACGCAGTATTTT
cdr3_aa: CSARDYSGGTDTQYF
clone_size: many
j_call: TRBJ2-3
v_call: TRBV20-1
cdr3_length: 15
d_call: -

cdr3_nt: TGTGCCAGCAGCTTAGCGGGAGGAATCACCGGGGAGCTGTTTTTT
cdr3_aa: CASSLAGGITGELFF
clone_size: many
j_call: TRBJ2-2
v_call: TRBV7-6
cdr3_length: 15
d_call: -

cdr3_nt: TGTGCCAGCAGCTTAATAGGGTCAGATACGCAGTATTTT
cdr3_aa: CASSLIGSDTQYF
clone_size: -
j_call: TRBJ2-3
v_call: TRBV7-3
cdr3_length: 13
d_call: -

cdr3_nt: TGTGCCAGCAGCCAGGCCGCTAGCGGGGTAGATACGCAGTATTTT
cdr3_aa: CASSQAASGVDTQYF
clone_size: -
j_call: TRBJ2-3
v_call: TRBV3-1
cdr3_length: 15
d_call: TRBD2

cdr3_nt: TGTGCCAGCAGAAAAATGACAGGGGAAGGGGCTGAAGCTTTCTTT
cdr3_aa: CASRKMTGEGAEAFF
clone_size: -
j_call: TRBJ1-1
v_call: TRBV7-8
cdr3_length: 15
d_call: TRBD1

cdr3_nt: TGTGCCAGTAGTATTATTGATTTCTCTGGGGCCAACGTCCTGACTTTC
cdr3_aa: CASSIIDFSGANVLTF
clone_size: -
j_call: TRBJ2-6
v_call: TRBV19
cdr3_length: 16
d_call: -

cdr3_nt: TGTGCCTGGAGCTCCAGCGGGAGGTCTTATACGCAGTATTTT
cdr3_aa: CAWSSSGRSYTQYF
clone_size: many
j_call: TRBJ2-3
v_call: TRBV30
cdr3_length: 14
d_call: TRBD2

cdr3_nt: TGTGCCAGCAGCTTATACAGGGGCCAGCATGAAGCTTTCTTT
cdr3_aa: CASSLYRGQHEAFF
clone_size: -
j_call: TRBJ1-1
v_call: TRBV7-2
cdr3_length: 14
d_call: TRBD1

cdr3_nt: TGTGCCAGCAGCCCCGACAGGGGGCGAAATGAAAAACTGTTTTTT
cdr3_aa: CASSPDRGRNEKLFF
clone_size: few
j_call: TRBJ1-4
v_call: TRBV7-2
cdr3_length: 15
d_call: TRBD1

cdr3_nt: TGCGCCAGCAGCCTGCGACCCATAAGCTCCTACAATGAGCAGTTCTTC
cdr3_aa: CASSLRPISSYNEQFF
clone_size: many
j_call: TRBJ2-1
v_call: TRBV5-1
cdr3_length: 16
d_call: -

cdr3_nt: TGTGCCATCAGTGCAGACAGGGGGCCCTACAATGAGCAGTTCTTC
cdr3_aa: CAISADRGPYNEQFF
clone_size: -
j_call: TRBJ2-1
v_call: TRBV10-3
cdr3_length: 15
d_call: TRBD1

cdr3_nt: TGTGCCAGCAGCTCCGCGGGAGGGTGGAAAAACATTCAGTACTTC
cdr3_aa: CASSSAGGWKNIQYF
clone_size: many
j_call: TRBJ2-4
v_call: TRBV11-2
cdr3_length: 15
d_call: TRBD2

cdr3_nt: TGCAGTGCTCCTATGTGGGAAAAAAACTATGGCTACACCTTC
cdr3_aa: CSAPMWEKNYGYTF
clone_size: few
j_call: TRBJ1-2
v_call: TRBV20-1
cdr3_length: 14
d_call: -

cdr3_nt: TGCGCCAGCAGCTGGGAAGGGCAAGAGACCCAGTACTTC
cdr3_aa: CASSWEGQETQYF
clone_size: -
j_call: TRBJ2-5
v_call: TRBV5-1
cdr3_length: 13
d_call: -

cdr3_nt: TGCAGTGCTACGCCGGGGACGAGCAATCAGCCCCAGCATTTT
cdr3_aa: CSATPGTSNQPQHF
clone_size: many
j_call: TRBJ1-5
v_call: TRBV20-1
cdr3_length: 14
d_call: -

cdr3_nt: TGTGCCAGCAGCGTACCGGGTCCCCAAGAGACCCAGTACTTC
cdr3_aa: CASSVPGPQETQYF
clone_size: few
j_call: TRBJ2-5
v_call: TRBV7-3
cdr3_length: 14
d_call: -

cdr3_nt: TGTGCCAGTAGTAAACTAGCGGGAGAAATAGGTGGGGCCAACGTCCTGACTTTC
cdr3_aa: CASSKLAGEIGGANVLTF
clone_size: -
j_call: TRBJ2-6
v_call: TRBV19
cdr3_length: 18
d_call: TRBD2

cdr3_nt: TGCGCCAGCAGCCAAGAAAGTGGGGGGCTGGGGAGGTCTGGGGCCAACGTCCTGACTTTC
cdr3_aa: CASSQESGGLGRSGANVLTF
clone_size: -
j_call: TRBJ2-6
v_call: TRBV4-1
cdr3_length: 20
d_call: -

cdr3_nt: TGCGCCAGCAGCCAAGTAGGCCGACAGGGGGACACCGGGGAGCTGTTTTTT
cdr3_aa: CASSQVGRQGDTGELFF
clone_size: -
j_call: TRBJ2-2
v_call: TRBV4-1
cdr3_length: 17
d_call: TRBD1